This T cell receptor (beta chain) emerged from a study of blood T cell repertoires in COVID-19 (TCRdb year 2020). Regarding the complete study: Samples from collaborators originated in the United States, Italy and Spain and spanned both the acute and convalescent phases of COVID-19. The material from the prospective study consisted of cDNA or gDNA derived from T cells, B-cell-depleted T cells, or PBMCs. Subjects who had been exposed to COVID-19, were actively infected with it, or had recovered from it provided the deeply sampled blood TCRbeta repertoires that made up the dataset. The repertoires were released in a freely available public database meant as a resource for research on the immune response to SARS-CoV-2. Samples were obtained from the ongoing ImmuneRACE study (first 160 participants) and from over a thousand subjects provided by 6 global collaborators. Sample metadata almost always included a de-identified subject ID, COVID-19 status, age in years and sex. Where available, HLA class I and class II types were obtained from metadata supplied by the sample provider rather than from assay-based typing. Broad study findings and their caveats: Clinical and demographic metadata were provided uncurated, with the amount varying by source and participant.

Of note for this clone: Its antigen specificity is not known. Base qualities are missing; no much larger clone stands one base away.

TCRbeta CDR3 regions were amplified from genomic DNA by means of the immunoSEQ Assay, a bias-controlled multiplex PCR. The study's own analysis went as follows. Nucleated cell counts per sample were estimated from amplification of reference gene primers within the assay. Sequence reads were collapsed and filtered to measure the absolute abundance of every unique TCRbeta CDR3 rearrangement. Productive Simpson clonality was computed per sample as the square root of Simpson's diversity index over productive rearrangements. Imported from immuneACCESS, the table was reduced by TCRdb to in-frame sequences with V and J called. These copies leave out some clones; in studies compared against another copy, an unresolved V gene accounts for under half, and the cause of the remainder is not known. V, J and clone size were drawn from that table, and D and trimming were deduced from the DNA. The sample data list around 250,000 clones, and approximately 80% of these were observed just once. Under 2% of the sample is in the top ten clones.

Collaborating institutions collected whole blood in K2EDTA tubes following their own protocols. For TCRbeta analysis, collaborators shipped samples in one of three forms: frozen whole blood, isolated PBMCs, or DNA extracted from either of those sample types. The cysteine opens and the phenylalanine closes a CDR3 of 17 amino acids. The CDR3 DNA has 51 bases and is translated from base 1. Recombination linked TRBV21-1 to TRBJ1-6; TRBD1 reflects the table's D call only, with no check against the DNA. TRBV21-1 counts as a pseudogene. The origin of this receptor is a woman older than 75 with acute or convalescent COVID-19. The sequenced sample was peripheral blood. The base sequence is TGTGCCAGCAGCGCAGGGTGGCGCAGGGGAAAAAATTCACCCCTCCACTTT. Its coded protein is CASSAGWRRGKNSPLHF.